These 9 T cell receptor beta chains were all obtained from the same sample, sequenced in a study of T cell responses to AZD1222 COVID-19 vaccine. Produced via immunoSEQ multiplex PCR; TCRdb's table is partial and in-frame only. The sample has 130,000 to 150,000 clones, about 90% seen once; the top ten hold about 5%. The sample was peripheral blood, taken on day 0 of AZD1222 vaccination. The source of these receptors is an adult in good health.

This sequence joins TRBV12-3 or TRBV12-4 and TRBJ2-7, with D perhaps matching TRBD1 (5 bases). The CDR3 length is 11 residues. Trimming stripped 5 bases from V and 9 bases from J, with 11 bases between. CDR3: CASSIRGVQYF. CDR3 nucleotide sequence: TGTGCCAGCAGTATTAGGGGTGTGCAGTACTTC.

This clone was observed a handful of times. This chain connects TRBV3-1 (or the pseudogene TRBV3-2) to TRBJ2-4; tentatively, D is TRBD1 (6 bases). The CDR3 sequence is 12 residues long. V gave up 1 base and J gave up 13 bases, with 11 bases separating them. Germline loops: CDR1 LGHDT, CDR2 YNNKEL (reference sequence). DNA for the CDR3: TGTGCCAGCAGCCAAGGGGACAATCGACAGTACTTC. Amino acids: CASSQGDNRQYF.

The V call is TRBV28, the J call TRBJ1-4; D may be TRBD1 (5 bases). This CDR3 contains 14 residues. Germline CDR1 and CDR2: MDHEN and SYDVKM. V was pared by 2 bases and J by 5 bases, with 9 bases between. The CDR3: CASSLRGANEKLFF. The CDR3 nucleotides are TGTGCCAGCAGTTTAAGGGGCGCCAATGAAAAACTGTTTTTT. Full variable domain (outside the CDR3, taken from reference TRBV28 and TRBJ1-4): DVKVTQSSRYLVKRTGEKVFLECVQDMDHENMFWYRQDPGLGLRLIYFSYDVKMKEKGDIPEGYSVSREKKERFSLILESASTNQTSMYLCASSLRGANEKLFFGSGTQLSVL.

The chain uses TRBV28 and TRBJ2-7, with 13 bases identical to TRBD2. Per the germline V gene, CDR1 is MDHEN and CDR2 is SYDVKM. The trim removed 6 bases at V and 0 bases at J, leaving 5 bases unmatched. CDR3 length: 16 amino acids. CDR3 bases: TGTGCCAGCAGAGGACTAGCGGGAGAGGACTCCTACGAGCAGTACTTC. Its protein product is CASRGLAGEDSYEQYF. Full variable domain (remainder filled in from reference TRBV28 and TRBJ2-7): DVKVTQSSRYLVKRTGEKVFLECVQDMDHENMFWYRQDPGLGLRLIYFSYDVKMKEKGDIPEGYSVSREKKERFSLILESASTNQTSMYLCASRGLAGEDSYEQYFGPGTRLTVT.

This chain joins TRBV5-1 and TRBJ2-6; 11 nucleotides match TRBD1. The CDR3 sequence is 17 residues long. After removal of 3 bases from V and 1 base from J, the junction contained 3 bases not matched to a gene. Germline V CDR1 and CDR2: SGHRS, YFSETQ. CDR3 residues: CASSSGQGGSGANVLTF. CDR3 DNA: TGCGCCAGCAGCTCGGGACAGGGGGGTTCTGGGGCCAACGTCCTGACTTTC.

The gene calls are TRBV10-2 and TRBJ2-2, with TRBD2 matching 12 bases. The J segment lost 3 bases and the V segment lost 7 bases, leaving 3 bases of the junction unmatched. CDR1 WSHSY and CDR2 SAAADI come from the germline V gene. CDR3 length: 15 amino acids. The CDR3 region is CASTSGRAHTGELFF. CDR3 DNA: TGCGCCAGCACTAGCGGGAGGGCCCACACCGGGGAGCTGTTTTTT.

This chain links TRBV2 with TRBJ2-3; unclear D gene. CDR3 size: 12 residues. V lost 3 bases, J lost 1 base, and 2 bases lay in between. The germline V gene has CDR1 SNHLY and CDR2 FYNNEI. Here the CDR3 reads CASSEGTDTQYF. CDR3 nucleotide sequence: TGTGCCAGCAGTGAGGGCACAGATACGCAGTATTTT.

This clone was counted between two and nine times. The chain joins TRBV6-2 or TRBV6-3 to TRBJ2-7; D could derive from TRBD1 or TRBD2 (6 bases each). CDR3 size: 16 residues. Trimming took 2 bases from V and 6 from J, leaving 20 bases between them. Germline-derived CDR1 and CDR2 are MNHEY and SVGEGT. CDR3 nucleotides: TGTGCCAGCAGTTACCCCGGTCCGGGGGCCAGGGGCGAGCAGTACTTC. As protein: CASSYPGPGARGEQYF.

The V call is TRBV6-2 or TRBV6-3, the J call TRBJ2-3; unclear D gene. CDR1 and CDR2 (germline): MNHEY, SVGEGT. The V gene lost 2 bases and the J gene lost 2 bases, with 11 bases spanning the gap. The CDR3 spans 15 residues. The CDR3 is CASSYGQTYTDTQYF. For the CDR3, the DNA is TGTGCCAGCAGTTACGGGCAGACATACACAGATACGCAGTATTTT.